This T cell receptor (beta chain) originates from a study of Graves' ophthalmopathy and Graves' hyperthyroidism (dated by TCRdb to between 2017 and 2018). With respect to the entire study: Peripheral blood was collected before any treatment was given, at the time of initial diagnosis. In five or six hyperthyroidism patients, T-cell repertoires of thyroid tissue and blood were compared. In total, around 130 blood samples were TCR-sequenced: approximately 42 ophthalmopathy, over 70 hyperthyroidism and 17 hyperthyroidism-to-ophthalmopathy patients. The study used TCR beta repertoire signatures to distinguish Graves' ophthalmopathy from Graves' hyperthyroidism and to predict progression to ophthalmopathy. The 100 discovery patients were divided at random into training and test sets in a 7:3 ratio. To explore V-J signatures that distinguish ophthalmopathy from hyperthyroidism, a discovery set of about a hundred patients was enrolled, made up of under 50 with ophthalmopathy and 57 with stable hyperthyroidism. Once sampling was done, hyperthyroidism patients were given methimazole at a starting dose of 30 mg daily, while ophthalmopathy patients were given high-dose intravenous methylprednisolone. For independent validation, a separate cohort was made up of 18 to 20 hyperthyroidism patients plus 17 patients who later progressed from hyperthyroidism to ophthalmopathy. General findings and caveats noted by the study authors: Most expanded thyroid clonotypes with a frequency above 0.001 also appeared in blood, which suggests that blood repertoires may reflect the immune response in the thyroid. In validation, the model predicted ophthalmopathy progression with less than 71% sensitivity and approximately 72% specificity; 12 predicted patients were CT-confirmed with GO in a median of 6.5 months. No statistical method was used to set the sample size in advance, and the investigators knew which group each participant was assigned to. The 13-signature model separated ophthalmopathy from stable hyperthyroidism with approximately 88% sensitivity and 81.08% specificity in cross-validation, and 80%/75% in the test set.

The ophthalmopathy patients had moderately to severely active disease, with a Clinical Activity Score of 3 or higher, a NOSPECS grade of 4 or higher, and a disease duration of less than 3 months. Patients with other autoimmune diseases, uncontrolled infections, pregnancy or lactation were excluded. Diagnosis relied on clinical symptoms, serum thyroxine, TRAb, thyroid ultrasound and orbital computed tomography. PBMCs were isolated from roughly 10 ml of fresh peripheral blood by Ficoll-Paque density gradient centrifugation. Trizol reagent was used to extract the total RNA, and its quality was then checked on an Agilent 2100 Bioanalyzer. This clonotype was found many times. The antigen it binds to is not known. Base qualities are missing; no much larger clone stands one base away. TCR beta CDR3 regions were amplified from RNA transcripts for repertoire sequencing. The first round of RT-PCR was done with HTBI primers and the Qiagen OneStep RT-PCR kit, and was followed by a second round of multiplex PCR, then size selection and purification. Sequencing of the libraries was carried out on an Illumina HiSeq2000 in paired-end mode with 100 bp reads. On the study's bioinformatics: SOAPnuke was used for read processing, and reads with adapters, uncalled bases, a mean Phred below 15, or no exact constant-primer or identifier match were discarded. COPE v1.2.5 was used to merge the high-quality paired reads. Clonotypes were defined as unique nucleotide sequences and were aligned to IMGT TRB V, D and J references using MiTCR v1.1. Analysis was restricted to V-J combinations with a frequency above 0.0001, which covered 99.2% of repertoires. For each V-J combination, a TCR clonal expansion and chaos score was defined as F50 clonal expansion divided by the chaos observed in the TCRdist matrix. Welch's t-statistics and random forest were used to narrow the features down to around 12 V-J combinations, which were then fed into a naive Bayes classifier. The similarity between thyroid and blood repertoires was quantified using the Morisita-Horn index. TCRdb itself trimmed the public reads at Q25 with fastp, ran MiXCR and retained productive beta chains. Entries are consolidated by CDR3 protein sequence, retaining the most common genes and DNA. These V and J calls are TCRdb output, not the study's own analysis. Across this sample there are about half a million distinct CDR3 sequences, with approximately 15% seen only once. Roughly 10% of the sample lies in the top ten.

The CDR3 has 13 amino acids, counting the end cysteine and phenylalanine. Just CDR3 DNA is preserved here, 39 bases in frame from base 1. V drops 5 bases and J drops 6 bases, leaving 14 bases in between. CDR1 PRHDT and CDR2 FYEKMQ are derived from the germline V gene (reference sequence). This receptor was identified in a woman in her twenties or thirties with Graves' ophthalmopathy. Donor details come from another sample of the same person, matched by shared clones. Specimen: blood. The rearrangement combines TRBV13 with TRBJ2-7; TRBD1 is possibly the D segment (5 matching bases). The DNA sequence is TGTGCCAGCAGCCACGGACAATCGGGCGAGCAGTACTTC. It translates as CASSHGQSGEQYF.